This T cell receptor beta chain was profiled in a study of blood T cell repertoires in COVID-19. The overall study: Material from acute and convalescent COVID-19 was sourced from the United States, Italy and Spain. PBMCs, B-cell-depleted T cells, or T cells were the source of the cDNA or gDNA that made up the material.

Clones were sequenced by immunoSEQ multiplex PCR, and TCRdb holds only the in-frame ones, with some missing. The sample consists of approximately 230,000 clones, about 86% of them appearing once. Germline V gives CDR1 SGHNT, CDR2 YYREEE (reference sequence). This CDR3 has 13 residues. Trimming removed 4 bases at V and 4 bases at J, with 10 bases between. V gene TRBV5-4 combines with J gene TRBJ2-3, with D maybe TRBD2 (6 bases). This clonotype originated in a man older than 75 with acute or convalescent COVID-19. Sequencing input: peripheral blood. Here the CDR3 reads CASSPGTSDTQYF. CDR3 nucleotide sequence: TGTGCCAGCAGCCCGGGGACTTCAGATACGCAGTATTTT. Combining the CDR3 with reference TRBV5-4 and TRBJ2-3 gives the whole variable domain ETGVTQSPTHLIKTRGQQVTLRCSSQSGHNTVSWYQQALGQGPQFIFQYYREEENGRGNFPPRFSGLQFPNYSSELNVNALELDDSALYLCASSPGTSDTQYFGPGTRLTVL.